This T cell receptor (beta chain) is from a study of blood T cell repertoires in COVID-19. The overall study: Samples came from the United States, Italy and Spain, spanning acute and convalescent COVID-19. Sources were T cells, B-cell-depleted T cells, or PBMCs; the material itself was cDNA or gDNA.

Germline V lookup: CDR1 SGHTA, CDR2 FQGTGA. CDR3 length equals 15 residues. V shed 0 bases, J shed 6 bases, and the junction held 5 bases outside the gene matches. As handled by the study authors: Reference gene primer amplification yielded estimated nucleated cell counts. Here immunoSEQ multiplex PCR was the method, and the copy in TCRdb shows in-frame clones only, minus some. V, J and clone size are taken as reported in that table, and D and trimming were inferred from the DNA itself. Of tens of thousands of clones listed, roughly 91% were seen once; the top ten hold about 1.9%. The rearrangement links TRBV7-3 to TRBJ2-1; the match to TRBD2 covers 7 bases. This sequence was found in a woman aged 45-65 years in a cohort sampled during active COVID-19. The sample comprised peripheral blood. The CDR3 region is CASSLTGLLANEQFF. CDR3 DNA: TGTGCCAGCAGCTTAACGGGACTACTCGCCAATGAGCAGTTCTTC.